The 16 T cell receptor beta chains in this list originate from one sample, sequenced in a study of molecular identifiers for immune sequencing clone quantification. Each CDR3 protein gets one entry after TCRdb re-called the PCR reads with MiXCR. The sample lists about half a million distinct CDR3 sequences; about 25% were seen once. The sequencing sample was made of naive CD8+ T cells from blood, with Jurkat cell RNA spiked in. Subset of the sample: FACS-sorted CD8+CD4-CCR7+CD45RA+ naive T cells. Receptors originate from a human donor in good health. Some libraries in this study had Jurkat cell RNA spiked in.

This clonotype has just a few counts. The chain recombines TRBV5-1 with TRBJ2-7, with D hard to call. Germline values: CDR1 SGHRS, CDR2 YFSETQ. CDR3 length: 16 residues. V was shortened by 0 bases and J by 4 bases, with 17 bases between the two germline ends. CDR3 amino acids: CASSLEGSPSAYEQYF. The CDR3 nucleotides are TGCGCCAGCAGCTTGGAGGGCAGCCCCTCCGCGTACGAGCAGTACTTC.

The chain uses TRBV14 and TRBJ1-2, with 9 bases that match TRBD1. Germline CDR1 is SGHDN and CDR2 is FVKESK. The CDR3 is 16 amino acids. V was clipped by 1 base and J by 3 bases; unmatched bases: 6. The CDR3 spells CASSQGTGDFYYGYTF. The CDR3 coding sequence is TGTGCCAGCAGCCAAGGGACAGGGGATTTTTACTATGGCTACACCTTC.

The chain combines TRBV30 with TRBJ2-5; D perhaps matches TRBD1 (6 bases). Germline CDR1 GTSNPN, CDR2 SVGIG (reference sequence). This CDR3 has 15 residues. Trimming removed 3 bases at V and 3 bases at J, with 17 bases between. CDR3 coding DNA: TGTGCCTGGAGCGTCTTCCGGGACACAGAAGAGACCCAGTACTTC. Protein sequence: CAWSVFRDTEETQYF.

The rearrangement links TRBV7-2 to TRBJ1-6; D ambiguous. Germline loops: CDR1 SGHTA, CDR2 FQGNSA. Trimming pared 2 bases from V and 13 bases from J, leaving 6 bases between. The CDR3 has 11 residues. CDR3 protein: CASSLLGPLHF. In DNA, the CDR3 is TGTGCCAGCAGCTTATTGGGGCCCCTCCACTTT.

The gene calls are TRBV6-4 and TRBJ1-5; D possibly corresponds to TRBD1 (6 bases). V was pared by 2 bases and J by 3 bases, with 14 bases between. CDR3 size: 16 residues. Germline V gives CDR1 MRHNA, CDR2 SNTAGT. CDR3 region: CASSDLRDIHNQPQHF. The CDR3 DNA sequence: TGTGCCAGCAGTGACCTTCGGGACATCCACAATCAGCCCCAGCATTTT.

Points on this clonotype: A far larger clone is off by one base, so a read error is likely. This chain links TRBV7-9 with TRBJ2-7, with D unclear. This CDR3 has 12 residues. V was trimmed by 8 bases and J by 0 bases, leaving 8 bases between them. Germline CDR1 SEHNR, CDR2 FQNEAQ (reference sequence). The CDR3 sequence: CASGPDSYEQYF. The DNA of the CDR3 is TGTGCCAGCGGCCCGGACTCCTACGAGCAGTACTTC.

At least ten counts were recorded for this clonotype. The chain recombines TRBV6-2 or TRBV6-3 with TRBJ1-2; D unresolved. CDR3 length: 13 amino acids. Germline V lookup: CDR1 MNHEY, CDR2 SVGEGT. Trimming removed 2 bases at V and 4 bases at J, with 8 bases between. The CDR3 bases are TGTGCCAGCAGTTACGGTAGTCTCTATGGCTACACCTTC. Amino acids: CASSYGSLYGYTF.

This chain connects TRBV7-9 to TRBJ2-7; the match to TRBD2 covers 9 bases. CDR1 and CDR2 from the germline V gene are SEHNR and FQNEAQ (reference sequence). CDR3 length: 20 residues. The V segment lost 4 bases and the J segment 0 bases; nucleotides outside the gene matches: 19. This CDR3 reads CASSSTGPGASGKSSYEQYF. In DNA, the CDR3 is TGTGCCAGCAGCTCAACGGGGCCAGGGGCTAGCGGGAAAAGCTCCTACGAGCAGTACTTC.

This sequence joins TRBV12-3 or TRBV12-4 and TRBJ2-1; 7 bases fit TRBD2. The length of the CDR3 is 17 residues. J lost 7 bases, V lost 3 bases, and 15 bases had no gene match. CDR3 coding DNA: TGTGCCAGCAGTTTCTTCCCCCCTAGCGGAATTCGGAATGAGCAGTTCTTC. Its protein is CASSFFPPSGIRNEQFF.

This clonotype was picked up many times. The chain joins TRBV7-9 to TRBJ1-5; a possible D gene is TRBD1 (6 bases). This CDR3 is 14 amino acids long. The germline V and J ends were trimmed by 1 base and 6 bases, with 10 bases remaining between them. The germline CDR1 and CDR2 sequences are SEHNR and FQNEAQ (reference sequence). CDR3 amino acids: CASSLGRGIQPQHF. The CDR3 DNA reads TGTGCCAGCAGCTTAGGCAGGGGAATTCAGCCCCAGCATTTT.

The gene calls are TRBV30 and TRBJ2-7; D gene unclear. Trimming pared 0 bases from V and 0 bases from J, leaving 6 bases between. The germline CDR1 and CDR2 sequences are GTSNPN and SVGIG (reference sequence). The CDR3 spans 13 residues. The CDR3 here is CAWSVSYSYEQYF. The CDR3 DNA follows: TGTGCCTGGAGTGTAAGTTACTCCTACGAGCAGTACTTC.

The chain is built from TRBV2 and TRBJ2-5; D gene uncertain. The length of the CDR3 is 12 residues. V was pared by 3 bases and J by 3 bases, with 5 bases between. Germline values: CDR1 SNHLY, CDR2 FYNNEI. CDR3 sequence (DNA): TGTGCCAGCAGTGACAACAAAGAGACCCAGTACTTC. Translation gives CASSDNKETQYF.

The rearrangement links TRBV2 to TRBJ2-1, with 12 bases lining up with TRBD2. The germline CDR1 and CDR2 sequences are SNHLY and FYNNEI. CDR3 size: 14 residues. The V and J ends lost 3 bases and 15 bases, in that order; junction bases with no gene match: 9. Written as DNA, the CDR3 is TGTGCCAGCAGTGATTGGCTAGCGGGGGGGCTGCCGTTCTTC. Translated, it gives CASSDWLAGGLPFF.

This clonotype occurred a few times. This chain connects TRBV7-9 to TRBJ2-3, with 7 bases lining up with TRBD1. Germline values: CDR1 SEHNR, CDR2 FQNEAQ (reference sequence). Trimming took 1 base from V and 4 from J; bases not matched to a gene: 8. This CDR3 spans 16 amino acids. CDR3 sequence: CASSLGGQGVPDTQYF. The CDR3 bases are TGTGCCAGCAGCTTAGGGGGGCAGGGGGTCCCAGATACGCAGTATTTT.

This clonotype occurred many times. The chain has TRBV7-2 and TRBJ2-5; maybe TRBD1 (6 bases). V was trimmed by 5 bases and J by 5 bases, leaving 24 bases between them. Germline CDR1 SGHTA, CDR2 FQGNSA. The CDR3 loop spans 17 amino acids. The CDR3 region is CASSPMLGTPVLETQYF. In DNA, the CDR3 is TGTGCCAGCAGCCCAATGTTAGGGACACCTGTGTTGGAGACCCAGTACTTC. Combining the CDR3 with reference TRBV7-2 and TRBJ2-5 gives the whole variable domain GAGVSQSPSNKVTEKGKDVELRCDPISGHTALYWYRQSLGQGLEFLIYFQGNSAPDKSGLPSDRFSAERTGGSVSTLTIQRTQQEDSAVYLCASSPMLGTPVLETQYFGPGTRLLVL.

The genes are TRBV20-1 and TRBJ2-2; TRBD1 might be the D (5 bases). Per germline, CDR1 DFQATT and CDR2 SNEGSKA (reference sequence). The V end was cut by 0 bases, the J end by 5 bases, with 13 bases between. This CDR3 is built from 15 residues. The CDR3 region has the DNA TGCAGTGCTAGAGATCTGAGACAGCTTACCGGGGAGCTGTTTTTT. This sequence encodes CSARDLRQLTGELFF.